The sequence of this T cell receptor beta chain was determined in a study of shared clonotypes between healthy human individuals. Study observations and caveats: For naive CD4 cells, roughly 5% of clonotypes were shared across a few donors.

Germline V gene lookup returns CDR1 GTSNPN and CDR2 SVGIG (reference sequence). Germline trimming cut 3 bases from V and 3 bases from J; bases unmatched to any gene: 4. The CDR3 spans 15 residues. Worth noting for this clone: Its cognate antigen is unknown.

Generated by immunoSEQ multiplex PCR, the TCRdb table keeps only in-frame clones and is missing some. The profile shows 950,000 to 1,100,000 clones, roughly 74% of them singletons. Material: memory CD4+ T cells from PBMCs. Subset specified: CD45RA-negative fraction. The sequence was obtained from a man aged 18 to 35 in good health. Some clones in this sample may be carry-over from other donors' samples. This chain links TRBV30 with TRBJ1-4; TRBD1 aligns across 10 bases. In DNA form, the CDR3 reads TGTGCCTGGAGCCGGGACAGGGGATCTAATGAAAAACTGTTTTTT. This sequence encodes CAWSRDRGSNEKLFF.